This TCR beta chain originates from a study of cytomegalovirus exposure and HLA in healthy donors. Looking at the study overall: From HLA-typed donors, an early data release held about 92 million unique TCRs.

CDR1 and CDR2 from the germline V gene are SGHRS and YFSETQ. The CDR3 is 15 residues long. V was pared by 0 bases and J by 6 bases, with 3 bases of the junction left unmatched. The PCR ran on 60 Vbeta and 13 Jbeta primers. Here immunoSEQ multiplex PCR was the method, and the copy in TCRdb shows in-frame clones only, minus some. The sample has about 160,000 clones; almost 85% are singletons. Sequencing was carried out using PBMCs. J is TRBJ2-3 and V is TRBV5-1, with 11 bases fitting TRBD2. This sequence was found in a man under 40 in good health and CMV-seronegative. In DNA form, the CDR3 reads TGCGCCAGCAGCTTGGCTAGCGGGAGGTCTGATACGCAGTATTTT. Translation gives CASSLASGRSDTQYF.